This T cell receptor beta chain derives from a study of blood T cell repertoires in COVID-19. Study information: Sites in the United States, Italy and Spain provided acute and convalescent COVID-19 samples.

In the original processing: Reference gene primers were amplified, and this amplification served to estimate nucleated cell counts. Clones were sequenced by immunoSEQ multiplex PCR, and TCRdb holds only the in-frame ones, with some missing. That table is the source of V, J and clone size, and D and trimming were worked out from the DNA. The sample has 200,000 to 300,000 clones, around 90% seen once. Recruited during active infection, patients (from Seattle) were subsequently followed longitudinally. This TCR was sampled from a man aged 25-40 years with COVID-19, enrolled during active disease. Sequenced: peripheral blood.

The CDR3 DNA is TGTGCCAGCAGAGGGACAGGGGAAGCCTACGAGCAGTACTTC. Its translation is CASRGTGEAYEQYF. The chain is built from TRBV5-6 and TRBJ2-7; 10 nucleotides line up with TRBD1. Per the germline V gene, CDR1 is SGHDT and CDR2 is YYEEEE. The CDR3 has 14 amino acids. V was pared by 5 bases and J by 2 bases, with 4 bases of the junction left unmatched.